These T cell receptor beta chains were read from a single sample in a study of blood T cell repertoires in COVID-19. Sequenced by immunoSEQ multiplex PCR; TCRdb stores in-frame clones only, minus some. This table has about 190,000 clones, more than 85% appearing once. The sample taken for sequencing was peripheral blood. The source is a man in his sixties or seventies with active or convalescent COVID-19. CDR3s include the opening cysteine and the closing phenylalanine or tryptophan. Fields, in order: D gene, clone size, J gene, V gene, CDR3 DNA, CDR3 protein. The D gene is left open where the match is weak. Clone size is given for some rows only: seen once, a few or many times, or a class if the clone is expanded.

>.|once|TRBJ2-3|TRBV27
TGTGCCAGCAGTTCTCCGACAAACTTCACAGATACGCAGTATTTT
CASSSPTNFTDTQYF
>.|.|TRBJ2-7|TRBV19
TGTGCCAGTAGTATTTCCAAAACGGGGGCCTACGAGCAGTACTTC
CASSISKTGAYEQYF
>TRBD1|.|TRBJ1-4|TRBV19
TGTGCCAGTAGTATAGACGGAACAGGGGTAAACGAAAAACTGTTTTTT
CASSIDGTGVNEKLFF
>TRBD2|few|TRBJ2-5|TRBV7-2
TGTGCCAGCAGTGCGGGACTAGCGGGGAAAGAGACCCAGTACTTC
CASSAGLAGKETQYF
>TRBD1|once|TRBJ1-3|TRBV14
TGTGCCAGCAGCTCCAGACAGGGGGCTGGAAACACCATATATTTT
CASSSRQGAGNTIYF
>TRBD2|.|TRBJ2-7|TRBV28
TGTGCCAGTAGGGAGGGTTCGGGCGAGCAGTACTTC
CASREGSGEQYF
>TRBD1|.|TRBJ2-1|TRBV5-4
TGTGCCAGCAGCCCTCAGACAGGGTATGGCGGTCTAGAGCAGTTCTTC
CASSPQTGYGGLEQFF
>TRBD1|once|TRBJ1-4|TRBV2
TGTGCCAGCAGGACAGGGGGTTCTAATGAAAAACTGTTTTTT
CASRTGGSNEKLFF
>.|.|TRBJ2-7|TRBV12-3/TRBV12-4
TGTGCCAGCAGTTTGATTACGACAGGCGAGCAGTACTTC
CASSLITTGEQYF
>.|.|TRBJ2-1|TRBV9
TGTGCCAGCAGCGTGGGTTCGCGGGAAAGGTACAATGAGCAGTTCTTC
CASSVGSRERYNEQFF
>.|.|TRBJ2-3|TRBV18
TGTGCCAGCTCACCACTGTCAGGGGCCCCAGATACGCAGTATTTT
CASSPLSGAPDTQYF
>.|.|TRBJ1-5|TRBV19
TGTGCCAGTAGGTTAGGGGATTCGGCTAATCAGCCCCAGCATTTT
CASRLGDSANQPQHF
>.|.|TRBJ1-3|TRBV3-1/TRBV3-2
TGTGCCAGCAGCCAAGATCGGGGGGGGATAAGATCTGGAAACACCATATATTTT
CASSQDRGGIRSGNTIYF
>TRBD2|.|TRBJ2-3|TRBV30
TGTGCCTGGAGTCGGGTAGCGGGGGGAGGGACAGATACGCAGTATTTT
CAWSRVAGGGTDTQYF
>TRBD1|.|TRBJ1-1|TRBV28
TGTGCCAGCAGAAGACAGGGGCCCCTGAGCACTGAAGCTTTCTTT
CASRRQGPLSTEAFF
>.|.|TRBJ2-7|TRBV11-2
TGTGCCAGCAGCTTAACAGACAGGAGCTCCTACGAGCAGTACTTC
CASSLTDRSSYEQYF
>.|.|TRBJ2-1|TRBV24-1
TGTGCCACCAGTGACCGGAGGGCAGACAATTACAATGAGCAGTTCTTC
CATSDRRADNYNEQFF
>.|.|TRBJ1-2|TRBV7-6
TGTGCCAGCAGCTCCACGGCGGGGGGAGGCTATGGCTACACCTTC
CASSSTAGGGYGYTF
>.|.|TRBJ1-1|TRBV18
TGTGCCAGCTCGAGCGGGGCTGGGACACTCAACACTGAAGCTTTCTTT
CASSSGAGTLNTEAFF
>.|.|TRBJ2-1|TRBV14
TGTGCCAGCAGCCAGGGGAGGTTGATAGCCTACAATGAGCAGTTCTTC
CASSQGRLIAYNEQFF
>.|.|TRBJ2-4|TRBV11-2
TGTGCCAGCAGCCCCCAAGCAGGGACTCCGATCCTAGACAAAAACATTCAGTACTTC
CASSPQAGTPILDKNIQYF
>.|once|TRBJ2-2|TRBV28
TGTGCCAGCAGTTTATCAGGGGTCAACACCGGGGAGCTGTTTTTT
CASSLSGVNTGELFF
>.|.|TRBJ1-3|TRBV6-5
TGTGCCAGCGTCTCGTCCTCTGGAAACACCATATATTTT
CASVSSSGNTIYF
>.|.|TRBJ1-1|TRBV28
TGTGCCAGCAGCCCCATGGGGCCGAACACTGAAGCTTTCTTT
CASSPMGPNTEAFF
>.|.|TRBJ2-7|TRBV4-1
TGCGCCAGCAGCCAACAGGGGCACGACGAGCAGTACTTC
CASSQQGHDEQYF
>.|once|TRBJ1-1|TRBV7-2
TGTGCCAGTAAGTCAGGGGTCCTGAACACTGAAGCTTTCTTT
CASKSGVLNTEAFF
>.|.|TRBJ1-4|TRBV7-9
TGTGCCAGCAGCCCAAAAGGAGGGGTGTCTGGGGTCGAAAAACTGTTTTTT
CASSPKGGVSGVEKLFF
>TRBD2|.|TRBJ2-3|TRBV28
TGTGCCAGCAGTCCCCCTAGCGGAAGCACAGATACGCAGTATTTT
CASSPPSGSTDTQYF
>TRBD1|.|TRBJ2-1|TRBV2
TGTGCCAGCAGAACCGGGACAGGCAATGAGCAGTTCTTC
CASRTGTGNEQFF
>.|once|TRBJ2-1|TRBV2
TGTGCCAGCAGGGGGCCCCCCTTATACAATGAGCAGTTCTTC
CASRGPPLYNEQFF
>.|.|TRBJ2-3|TRBV6-5
TGTGCCAGCAGACCCGGACAGCCCGGGGATACGCAGTATTTT
CASRPGQPGDTQYF
>TRBD1|.|TRBJ1-1|TRBV6-5
TGTGCCAGCTCTGTTACGACAGGGGGGACTGAAGCTTTCTTT
CASSVTTGGTEAFF
>TRBD2|.|TRBJ2-5|TRBV7-8
TGTGCCAGCAGCTTATTAATTGCGGGAGTAGAGACCCAGTACTTC
CASSLLIAGVETQYF
>TRBD1|.|TRBJ1-6|TRBV7-9
TGTGCCAGCAGTATGGGACAGGGCCTTTACGATAATTCACCCCTCCACTTT
CASSMGQGLYDNSPLHF
>.|.|TRBJ2-2|TRBV3-1/TRBV3-2
TGTGCCAGCAGCCAAGACACAGGGTACACCGGGGAGCTGTTTTTT
CASSQDTGYTGELFF
>TRBD2|.|TRBJ2-3|TRBV2
TGTGCCAGCAGTGAAGATCTAGCGGGGGGAATCACAGATACGCAGTATTTT
CASSEDLAGGITDTQYF
>.|.|TRBJ2-7|TRBV28
TGTGCCAGCAGTTTTCGCCCAGGGGCCTACGAGCAGTACTTC
CASSFRPGAYEQYF
>TRBD2|.|TRBJ2-5|TRBV3-1/TRBV3-2
TGTGCCCTTCCCGGGACTAGCGGGGGGGGAGGAGAGACCCAGTACTTC
CALPGTSGGGGETQYF
>.|.|TRBJ2-7|TRBV11-2
TGTGCCAGCAGACCAAGGGCAGTGGGAGCCTACGAGCAGTACTTC
CASRPRAVGAYEQYF
>.|.|TRBJ2-3|TRBV7-6
TGTGCCAGCAGCTCTGACAGCTTTACTAGCACAGATACGCAGTATTTT
CASSSDSFTSTDTQYF
>TRBD1|.|TRBJ2-7|TRBV7-2
TGTGCCAGCAGCCTTCCGAAGGGGACAGGCGAGCAGTACTTC
CASSLPKGTGEQYF
>TRBD1|.|TRBJ2-7|TRBV28
TGTGCCAGCAAACCGGGACAGGTTCCCTACGAGCAGTACTTC
CASKPGQVPYEQYF
>.|once|TRBJ2-1|TRBV21-1
TGTGCCAGCAGCAAAGTGGCCTGGGGGGGCTCCTACAATGAGCAGTTCTTC
CASSKVAWGGSYNEQFF
>TRBD1|.|TRBJ1-2|TRBV4-1
TGCGCCAGCAGAGGGACAGGCCTCATGGGGGGCTACACCTTC
CASRGTGLMGGYTF
>.|.|TRBJ1-6|TRBV28
TGTGCCAGCAGTTACAGGGCTTGGTATTCACCCCTCCACTTT
CASSYRAWYSPLHF
>.|.|TRBJ2-3|TRBV9
TGTGCCAGCAGCTCCGTAGGGACTAGCACAGATACGCAGTATTTT
CASSSVGTSTDTQYF
>TRBD1|.|TRBJ2-7|TRBV28
TGTGCCAGCAGAAGAGAAAGGACAGGGGCCTACGAGCAGTACTTC
CASRRERTGAYEQYF
>TRBD1|once|TRBJ1-1|TRBV9
TGTGCCAGCAGCGAGTACAGGGGGCAGGGAACTGAAGCTTTCTTT
CASSEYRGQGTEAFF
>.|.|TRBJ2-1|TRBV28
TGTGCCAGCAGTGGATTTGGGGTCACTCAGGGCAATGAGCAGTTCTTC
CASSGFGVTQGNEQFF